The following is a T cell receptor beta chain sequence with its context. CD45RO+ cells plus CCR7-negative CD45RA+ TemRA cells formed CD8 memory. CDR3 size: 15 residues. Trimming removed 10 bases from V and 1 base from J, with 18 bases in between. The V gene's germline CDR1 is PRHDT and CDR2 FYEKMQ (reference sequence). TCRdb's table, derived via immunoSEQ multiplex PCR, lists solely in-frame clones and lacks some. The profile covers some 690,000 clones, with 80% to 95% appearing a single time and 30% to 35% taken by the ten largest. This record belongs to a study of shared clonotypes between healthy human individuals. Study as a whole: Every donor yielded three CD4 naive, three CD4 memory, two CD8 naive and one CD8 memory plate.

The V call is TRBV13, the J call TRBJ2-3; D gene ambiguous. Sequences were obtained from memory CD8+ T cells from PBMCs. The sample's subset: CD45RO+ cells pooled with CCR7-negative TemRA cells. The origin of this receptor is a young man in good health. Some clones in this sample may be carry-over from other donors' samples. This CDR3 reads CATTHYPLGTDTQYF. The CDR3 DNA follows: TGTGCCACCACCCATTATCCTTTGGGCACAGATACGCAGTATTTT. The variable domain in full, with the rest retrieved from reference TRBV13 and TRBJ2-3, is AAGVIQSPRHLIKEKRETATLKCYPIPRHDTVYWYQQGPGQDPQFLISFYEKMQSDKGSIPDRFSAQQFSDYHSELNMSSLELGDSALYFCATTHYPLGTDTQYFGPGTRLTVL.